This T cell receptor beta chain was sequenced during a study of CD8+CD57+ T cells in acquired aplastic anemia. On the study more broadly: The DNA of sorted CD4+ and CD8+ cells averaged approximately 3.2 ug. Study results and limitations: Researchers report that around 29 CD8+ CDR3 sequences appeared in both patients and controls.

Patients selected for sequencing had displayed CD8+CD57+ cell expansion by flow cytometry. The patients, all of them, had severe acquired aplastic anemia. Blood was sampled before the patients had received any therapy. Points on this clonotype: Its target is not known.

The germline V gene has CDR1 SGHRS and CDR2 YFSETQ. This CDR3 spans 15 amino acids. J gave up 2 bases and V 4 bases, and 8 bases lay outside the gene matches. Genomic DNA templated the TCR beta VDJ and CDR3 profiling. One entry per CDR3 protein, called by TCRdb with MiXCR from the reads. Among approximately 200,000 distinct CDR3 sequences listed, less than 60% were seen once. The sample was sorted CD4+, CD8+, or CD8+CD57+ T cells (not recorded which) from PBMCs. V usage is TRBV5-1 and J usage is TRBJ2-5; 7 bases align to TRBD1. This TCR was sampled from a human donor with aplastic anemia. The CDR3: CASSQTGTAQETQYF. As DNA, the CDR3 is TGCGCCAGCAGCCAAACAGGGACAGCGCAAGAGACCCAGTACTTC. The full variable domain, in which reference TRBV5-1 and TRBJ2-5 provide the parts outside the CDR3, is KAGVTQTPRYLIKTRGQQVTLSCSPISGHRSVSWYQQTPGQGLQFLFEYFSETQRNKGNFPGRFSGRQFSNSRSEMNVSTLELGDSALYLCASSQTGTAQETQYFGPGTRLLVL.